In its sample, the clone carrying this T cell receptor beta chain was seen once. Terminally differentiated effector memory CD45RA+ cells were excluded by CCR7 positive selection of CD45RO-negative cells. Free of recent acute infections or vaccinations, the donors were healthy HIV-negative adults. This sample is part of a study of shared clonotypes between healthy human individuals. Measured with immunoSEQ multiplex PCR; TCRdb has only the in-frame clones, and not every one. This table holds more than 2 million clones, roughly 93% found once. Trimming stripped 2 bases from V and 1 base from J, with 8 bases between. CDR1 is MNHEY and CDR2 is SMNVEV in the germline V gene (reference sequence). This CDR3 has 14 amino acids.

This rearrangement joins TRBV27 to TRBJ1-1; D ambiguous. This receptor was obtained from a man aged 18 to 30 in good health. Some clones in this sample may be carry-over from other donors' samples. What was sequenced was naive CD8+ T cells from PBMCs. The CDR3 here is CASSLMAANTEAFF. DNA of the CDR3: TGTGCCAGCAGTTTAATGGCAGCGAACACTGAAGCTTTCTTT.